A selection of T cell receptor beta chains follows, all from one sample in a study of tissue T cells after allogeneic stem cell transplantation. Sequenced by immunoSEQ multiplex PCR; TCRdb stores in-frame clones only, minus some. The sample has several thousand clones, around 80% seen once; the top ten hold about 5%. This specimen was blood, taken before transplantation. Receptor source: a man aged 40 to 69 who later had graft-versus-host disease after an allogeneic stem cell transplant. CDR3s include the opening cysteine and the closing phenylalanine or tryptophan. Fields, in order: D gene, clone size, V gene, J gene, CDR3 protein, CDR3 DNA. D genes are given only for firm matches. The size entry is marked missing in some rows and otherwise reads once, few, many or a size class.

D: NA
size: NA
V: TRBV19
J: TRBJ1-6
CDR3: CAVGGQSPLHF
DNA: TGTGCCGTCGGGGGGCAATCACCCCTCCACTTT

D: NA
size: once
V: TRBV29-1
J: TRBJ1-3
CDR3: CSVEDPRVDSGNTIYF
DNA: TGCAGCGTTGAAGATCCCAGGGTAGACTCTGGAAACACCATATATTTT

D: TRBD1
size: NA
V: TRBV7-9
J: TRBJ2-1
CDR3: CASSPRDRGDEQFF
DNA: TGTGCCAGCAGCCCCCGGGACAGGGGGGATGAGCAGTTCTTC

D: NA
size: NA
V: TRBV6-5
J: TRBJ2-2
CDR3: CASPGIENTGELFF
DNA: TGTGCCAGCCCCGGGATTGAAAACACCGGGGAGCTGTTTTTT

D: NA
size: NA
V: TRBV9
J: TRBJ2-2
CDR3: CASSPPDGNTGELFF
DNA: TGTGCCAGCAGCCCCCCGGACGGTAACACCGGGGAGCTGTTTTTT

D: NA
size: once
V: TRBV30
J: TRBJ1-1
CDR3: CAWSFNTRDTEAFF
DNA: TGTGCCTGGAGCTTCAACACCCGGGACACTGAAGCTTTCTTT

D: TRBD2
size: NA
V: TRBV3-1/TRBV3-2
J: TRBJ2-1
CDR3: CASSPPFSGGPGEQFF
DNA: TGTGCCAGCAGCCCCCCTTTCTCGGGAGGGCCGGGTGAGCAGTTCTTC

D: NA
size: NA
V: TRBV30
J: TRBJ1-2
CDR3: CAWSVPLGGYTF
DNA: TGTGCCTGGAGTGTCCCCTTGGGTGGCTACACCTTC

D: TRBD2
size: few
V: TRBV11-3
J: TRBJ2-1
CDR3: CASSLDQAGDEQFF
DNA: TGTGCCAGCAGCTTAGATCAGGCGGGGGATGAGCAGTTCTTC

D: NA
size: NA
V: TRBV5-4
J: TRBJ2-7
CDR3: CASSSNNRDEQYF
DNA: TGTGCCAGCAGCTCAAACAACAGGGACGAGCAGTACTTC

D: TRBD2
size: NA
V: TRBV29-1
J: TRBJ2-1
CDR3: CSVDIGGSGEQFF
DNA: TGCAGCGTTGATATCGGCGGGAGCGGTGAGCAGTTCTTC

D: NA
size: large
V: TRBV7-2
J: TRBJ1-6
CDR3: CATQGGFNSPLHF
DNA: TGTGCCACCCAAGGGGGGTTCAATTCACCCCTCCACTTT

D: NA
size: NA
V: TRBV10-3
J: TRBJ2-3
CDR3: CAISEPKSPSTDTQYF
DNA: TGTGCCATCAGTGAGCCGAAATCACCTAGCACAGATACGCAGTATTTT

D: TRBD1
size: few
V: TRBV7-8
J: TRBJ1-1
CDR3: CASSFGQGPDTEAFF
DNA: TGTGCCAGCAGCTTTGGACAGGGGCCGGACACTGAAGCTTTCTTT

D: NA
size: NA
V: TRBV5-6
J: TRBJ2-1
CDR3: CASSYVRAEPYNEQFF
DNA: TGTGCCAGCAGTTACGTGAGGGCCGAACCCTACAATGAGCAGTTCTTC

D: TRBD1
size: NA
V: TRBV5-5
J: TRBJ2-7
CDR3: CASSPTGALTYEQYF
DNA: TGTGCCAGCAGCCCCACAGGGGCCCTAACCTACGAGCAGTACTTC

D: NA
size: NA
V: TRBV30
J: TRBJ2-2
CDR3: CAWSVRGDGELFF
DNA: TGTGCCTGGAGTGTACGAGGGGACGGGGAGCTGTTTTTT

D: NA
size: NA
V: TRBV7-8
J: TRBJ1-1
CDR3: CASSLAALMNTEAFF
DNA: TGTGCCAGCAGCTTAGCGGCGTTGATGAACACTGAAGCTTTCTTT

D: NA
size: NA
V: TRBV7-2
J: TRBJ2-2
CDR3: CASSLAGTFNTGELFF
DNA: TGTGCCAGCAGCTTAGCGGGGACCTTTAACACCGGGGAGCTGTTTTTT

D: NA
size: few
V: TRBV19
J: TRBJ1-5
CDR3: CASSIGVQPQHF
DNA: TGTGCCAGTAGTATTGGGGTACAGCCCCAGCATTTT

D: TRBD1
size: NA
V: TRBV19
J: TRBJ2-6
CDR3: CASSTRTGATSGANVLTF
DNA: TGTGCCAGTAGTACCAGGACAGGGGCGACCTCTGGGGCCAACGTCCTGACTTTC

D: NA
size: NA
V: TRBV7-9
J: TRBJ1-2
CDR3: CASSPAGLYGYTF
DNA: TGTGCCAGCAGCCCCGCAGGACTCTATGGCTACACCTTC

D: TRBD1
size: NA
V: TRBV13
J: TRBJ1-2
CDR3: CASRRTGGWNGYTF
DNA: TGTGCCAGCAGACGGACAGGGGGCTGGAATGGCTACACCTTC

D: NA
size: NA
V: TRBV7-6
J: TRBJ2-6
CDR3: CASSQGTSVSGANVLTF
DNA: TGTGCCAGCAGCCAAGGGACGAGTGTCTCTGGGGCCAACGTCCTGACTTTC

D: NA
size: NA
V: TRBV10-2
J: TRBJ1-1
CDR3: CASLAPRRSTEAFF
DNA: TGCGCCAGCCTAGCTCCACGACGGTCAACTGAAGCTTTCTTT

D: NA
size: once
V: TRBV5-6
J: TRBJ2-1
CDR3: CASSRGYNEQFF
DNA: TGTGCCAGCAGCCGTGGCTACAATGAGCAGTTCTTC

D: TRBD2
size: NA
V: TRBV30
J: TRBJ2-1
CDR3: CAWGREGGTNEQFF
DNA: TGTGCCTGGGGGCGGGAGGGGGGAACCAATGAGCAGTTCTTC

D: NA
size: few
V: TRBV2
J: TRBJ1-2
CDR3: CASSEAAGGIFYGYTF
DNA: TGTGCCAGCAGTGAAGCGGCTGGGGGGATCTTCTATGGCTACACCTTC

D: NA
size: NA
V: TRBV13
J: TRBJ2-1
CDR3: CASSLDNEQFF
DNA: TGTGCCAGCAGCTTAGACAATGAGCAGTTCTTC

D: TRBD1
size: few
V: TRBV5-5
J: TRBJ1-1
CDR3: CASTRQGAYLNTEAFF
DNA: TGTGCCAGCACTCGACAGGGGGCATATCTAAACACTGAAGCTTTCTTT

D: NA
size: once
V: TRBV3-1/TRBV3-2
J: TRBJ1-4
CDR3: CASSPGNLNEKLFF
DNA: TGTGCCAGCAGCCCAGGGAACTTAAATGAAAAACTGTTTTTT

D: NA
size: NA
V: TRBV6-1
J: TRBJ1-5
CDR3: CASSEKNQPQHF
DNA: TGTGCCAGCAGTGAAAAGAATCAGCCCCAGCATTTT

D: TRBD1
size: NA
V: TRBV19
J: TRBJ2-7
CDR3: CASSFGRGREQYF
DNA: TGTGCCAGTAGTTTCGGCAGGGGGCGCGAGCAGTACTTC

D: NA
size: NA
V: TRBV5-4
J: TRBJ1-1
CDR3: CASSLGLQSAEAFF
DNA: TGTGCCAGCAGCTTGGGACTTCAATCCGCTGAAGCTTTCTTT

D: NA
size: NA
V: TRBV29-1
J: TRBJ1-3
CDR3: CSGKDRSGNTIYF
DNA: TGCAGCGGAAAGGATCGTTCTGGAAACACCATATATTTT

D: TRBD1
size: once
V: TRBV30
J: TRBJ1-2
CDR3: CAWSEDRNWYGYTF
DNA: TGTGCCTGGAGTGAGGACAGGAATTGGTATGGCTACACCTTC

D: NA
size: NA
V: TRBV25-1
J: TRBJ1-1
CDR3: CASSELRAGTEAFF
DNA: TGTGCCAGCAGTGAACTGAGGGCGGGCACTGAAGCTTTCTTT

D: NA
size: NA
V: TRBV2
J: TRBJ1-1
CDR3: CASSEALAGSSSGAFF
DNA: TGTGCCAGCAGTGAAGCGTTGGCAGGGTCTTCGTCCGGGGCTTTCTTT

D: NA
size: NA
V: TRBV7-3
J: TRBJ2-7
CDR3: CASSSSGGGGEQYF
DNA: TGTGCCAGCAGCTCGAGTGGAGGGGGTGGCGAGCAGTACTTC

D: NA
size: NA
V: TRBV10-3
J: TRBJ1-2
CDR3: CAIRDRQYLGYTF
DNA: TGTGCCATCAGAGATCGACAGTATCTTGGCTACACCTTC

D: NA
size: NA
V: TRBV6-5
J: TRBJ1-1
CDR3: CASSYSEAMNTEAFF
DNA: TGTGCCAGCAGTTACTCGGAAGCAATGAACACTGAAGCTTTCTTT

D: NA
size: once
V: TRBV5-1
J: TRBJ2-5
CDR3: CASSFREIETQYF
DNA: TGCGCCAGCAGCTTCAGGGAGATAGAGACCCAGTACTTC

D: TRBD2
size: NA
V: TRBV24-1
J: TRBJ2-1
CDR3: CATSDSGTSDGSEQFF
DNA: TGTGCCACCAGTGACTCCGGGACTAGCGATGGAAGTGAGCAGTTCTTC

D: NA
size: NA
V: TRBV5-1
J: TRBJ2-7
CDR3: CASSTEVPASWGEQYF
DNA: TGCGCCAGCAGCACGGAGGTCCCCGCGTCATGGGGCGAGCAGTACTTC

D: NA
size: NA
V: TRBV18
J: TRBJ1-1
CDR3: CASSRAGTANTEAFF
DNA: TGTGCCAGCTCACGCGCCGGGACGGCGAACACTGAAGCTTTCTTT

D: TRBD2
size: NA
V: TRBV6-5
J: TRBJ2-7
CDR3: CASGKTSGAKEQYF
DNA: TGTGCCAGCGGAAAGACTAGCGGGGCGAAGGAGCAGTACTTC

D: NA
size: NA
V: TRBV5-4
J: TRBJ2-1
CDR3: CASSLLGNNEQFF
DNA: TGTGCCAGCAGCTTGCTGGGTAACAATGAGCAGTTCTTC

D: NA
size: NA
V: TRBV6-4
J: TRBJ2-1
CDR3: CASSEGAGIDEQFF
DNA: TGTGCCAGCAGTGAAGGGGCAGGGATAGATGAGCAGTTCTTC

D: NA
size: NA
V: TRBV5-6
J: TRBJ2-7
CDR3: CASRPSGALSYEQYF
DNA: TGTGCCAGCAGGCCTTCAGGGGCCCTATCCTACGAGCAGTACTTC

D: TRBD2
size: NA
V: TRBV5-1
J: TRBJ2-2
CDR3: CASSLSLAGATGELFF
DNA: TGCGCCAGCAGCTTGAGTCTAGCGGGGGCTACCGGGGAGCTGTTTTTT

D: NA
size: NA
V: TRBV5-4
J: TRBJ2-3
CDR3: CASSLASGATDTQYF
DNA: TGTGCCAGCAGCTTGGCGTCGGGGGCCACAGATACGCAGTATTTT